A single count supports the clone carrying this TCR beta chain. Its antigen is not known. CDR1 and CDR2 (germline): SGHNT, YYREEE (reference sequence). V was pared by 0 bases and J by 4 bases, with 17 bases between. The CDR3 consists of 16 residues. This entry comes from a study of shared clonotypes between healthy human individuals. Study details: The donor group consisted of two women and three men, aged 18 to 49. Findings and limits, study-wide: Sample collection involved blood only; tissue repertoires are likely different. A handful of donors shared about 5% of their naive CD4 clonotypes. Naive subsets tended to show greater estimated richness than memory subsets.

Profiled with immunoSEQ multiplex PCR; TCRdb holds only in-frame clones, not every one. Among about 2.4 million clones, approximately 93% were seen once, and the ten largest hold roughly 0.39%. The receptor was isolated from a man younger than 35 in good health. Some clones in this sample may be carry-over from other donors' samples. V is TRBV5-4 and J is TRBJ2-7; tentative D call: TRBD2 (6 bases). The specimen was naive CD4+ T cells from PBMCs. The subset denotes: CD45RA+ positively selected. The CDR3 is CASSLGFSAGTYEQYF. The CDR3 DNA reads TGTGCCAGCAGCTTGGGTTTCTCGGCAGGGACTTACGAGCAGTACTTC.